This record concerns one T cell receptor beta chain sequence. The antigen remains undetermined. The test was conducted at deep level. Investigators spread the genomic DNA of each subset evenly over several immunoSEQ plates. Assay used: immunoSEQ multiplex PCR; TCRdb lists only in-frame clones, some missing. The sample contains some 2.1 million clones, around 93% of which appear only once. The data stem from a study of shared clonotypes between healthy human individuals. General study results and limits: Naive subsets typically showed greater estimated richness than memory subsets.

CD45RO-negative cells were positively selected for CCR7, leaving out terminally differentiated effector memory CD45RA+ cells. Trimming took 6 bases from V and 4 from J, leaving 19 bases between them. CDR1 SQVTM and CDR2 ANQGSEA come from the germline V gene. The CDR3 loop spans 14 amino acids. The sequencing sample was made of naive CD8+ T cells from PBMCs. The chain uses TRBV29-1 and TRBJ2-7; unclear D gene. This receptor was taken from a man younger than 30 in good health. Some clones in this sample may be carry-over from other donors' samples. The CDR3 nucleotides are TGCAGCGTGACAAAGGGATCACCTTTTTACGAGCAGTACTTC. Its translation: CSVTKGSPFYEQYF.